This entry lists 12 T cell receptor beta chains sequenced from one sample in a study of OX40 agonist ivuxolimab in advanced cancers. The protocol was immunoSEQ multiplex PCR, while the TCRdb copy is restricted to in-frame clones and leaves out a portion. Altogether some 6,000 clones are present, 60% to 85% being singletons, with the ten largest covering 25%. Sequencing used CD4+ or CD8+ T cells sorted from blood, obtained in a trial of the OX40 agonist ivuxolimab. These receptors came from an adult with an advanced solid tumor such as melanoma, head and neck, liver or kidney cancer.

V and J are TRBV5-4 and TRBJ1-6, with 9 bases lining up with TRBD1. Germline loops: CDR1 SGHNT, CDR2 YYREEE (reference sequence). Losses at the gene ends were 4 bases for V and 0 bases for J; bases not matched to a gene: 5. The CDR3 loop spans 17 amino acids. The DNA for the CDR3 is TGTGCCAGCAGCGTGGACAGGGGCCACTCCTATAATTCACCCCTCCACTTT. It translates to CASSVDRGHSYNSPLHF.

The chain joins TRBV6-5 to TRBJ2-1; D call uncertain. Germline assignment: CDR1 MNHEY and CDR2 SVGAGI. V dropped 0 bases and J dropped 3 bases, with 3 bases sitting between them. CDR3 length: 13 residues. CDR3 in amino acids: CASSYSNYNEQFF. The CDR3 DNA reads as TGTGCCAGCAGTTACTCGAACTACAATGAGCAGTTCTTC.

This chain links TRBV7-6 with TRBJ2-3, with D hard to call. Trimming pared 2 bases from V and 0 bases from J, leaving 9 bases between. Germline V CDR1 and CDR2: SGHVS, FNYEAQ. The CDR3 is 15 amino acids. In nucleotides, the CDR3 is TGTGCCAGCAGCTTAATGGCCAGTAGCACAGATACGCAGTATTTT. This codes for CASSLMASSTDTQYF.

This clone was detected a few times. V gene TRBV19 combines with J gene TRBJ1-2; TRBD1 is a possible D gene (6 bases). The CDR3 is made up of 12 amino acids. The V end lost 7 bases, the J end lost 4 bases, and 10 bases lay between the germline ends. CDR1 and CDR2 (germline): LNHDA, SQIVND (reference sequence). The CDR3: CASTSGVYGYTF. Written as DNA, the CDR3 is TGTGCCAGTACATCAGGGGTCTATGGCTACACCTTC.

V gene TRBV5-1 combines with J gene TRBJ2-3, with D possibly being TRBD1 (6 bases). V dropped 1 base and J dropped 1 base, with 19 bases sitting between them. The germline V gene encodes CDR1 SGHRS and CDR2 YFSETQ. This CDR3 is built from 18 residues. This CDR3 reads CASSLRDRKVLGTDTQYF. CDR3 DNA sequence: TGCGCCAGCAGCTTGCGAGACAGGAAGGTATTAGGCACAGATACGCAGTATTTT.

V gene TRBV7-9 combines with J gene TRBJ1-2; no clear D. The CDR3 has 11 amino acids. V was clipped by 1 base and J by 5 bases, with 2 bases between them. Germline CDR1 reads SEHNR; CDR2 reads FQNEAQ (reference sequence). CDR3 DNA: TGTGCCAGCAGCTTAGATTATGGCTACACCTTC. Translated: CASSLDYGYTF.

The chain carries TRBV28 and TRBJ2-1; 8 bases map to TRBD2. In germline, CDR1 is MDHEN, CDR2 SYDVKM. This CDR3 region has 13 residues. Trimming took 8 bases from V and 6 from J; bases not matched to a gene: 6. CDR3 nucleotides: TGTGCCAGCCGGGGGCGGGAGGTCAATGAGCAGTTCTTC. Translated: CASRGREVNEQFF.

The chain combines TRBV28 with TRBJ1-1; D call uncertain. This CDR3 has 12 amino acids. Trimming took off 2 bases at V and 2 bases at J, with 3 bases between the two ends. The germline CDR1 and CDR2 sequences are MDHEN and SYDVKM. CDR3 residues: CASSLTNTEAFF. DNA of the CDR3: TGTGCCAGCAGTTTAACAAACACTGAAGCTTTCTTT.

The chain joins TRBV5-4 to TRBJ1-2, with a weak D call TRBD1 (6 bases). The CDR3 has 14 amino acids. Trimming removed 2 bases at V and 4 bases at J, with 12 bases between. Germline lookup yields CDR1 SGHNT and CDR2 YYREEE (reference sequence). CDR3 residues: CASSFGQYLYGYTF. CDR3 DNA: TGTGCCAGCAGCTTTGGACAGTACCTCTATGGCTACACCTTC.

V is TRBV7-6 and J is TRBJ2-1; 10 bases match TRBD2. V lost 2 bases and J lost 0; bases outside the gene matches: 10. Germline V CDR1 and CDR2: SGHVS, FNYEAQ. This CDR3 has 19 amino acids. Here the CDR3 reads CASSLTVLAGIPSYNEQFF. CDR3 DNA: TGTGCCAGCAGCTTAACAGTACTAGCGGGAATCCCCTCCTACAATGAGCAGTTCTTC.

This clone appeared once. The chain carries TRBV2 and TRBJ2-7, with TRBD1 identical over 10 bases. Germline CDR1 SNHLY, CDR2 FYNNEI. The CDR3 is 13 residues long. V trimming: 7 bases; J trimming: 5 bases; junction bases outside the gene matches: 5. CDR3 sequence: CASTGDRGNEQYF. The CDR3 region has the DNA TGTGCCAGCACCGGGGACAGGGGAAACGAGCAGTACTTC.

The gene calls are TRBV28 and TRBJ1-4, with 11 bases identical to TRBD1. This CDR3 has 15 amino acids. The trim removed 4 bases at V and 7 bases at J, leaving 5 bases unmatched. Germline V gives CDR1 MDHEN, CDR2 SYDVKM. CDR3 sequence reads: CASSSPGQGGEKLFF. The CDR3 DNA sequence: TGTGCCAGCAGTTCGCCGGGACAGGGGGGTGAAAAACTGTTTTTT.